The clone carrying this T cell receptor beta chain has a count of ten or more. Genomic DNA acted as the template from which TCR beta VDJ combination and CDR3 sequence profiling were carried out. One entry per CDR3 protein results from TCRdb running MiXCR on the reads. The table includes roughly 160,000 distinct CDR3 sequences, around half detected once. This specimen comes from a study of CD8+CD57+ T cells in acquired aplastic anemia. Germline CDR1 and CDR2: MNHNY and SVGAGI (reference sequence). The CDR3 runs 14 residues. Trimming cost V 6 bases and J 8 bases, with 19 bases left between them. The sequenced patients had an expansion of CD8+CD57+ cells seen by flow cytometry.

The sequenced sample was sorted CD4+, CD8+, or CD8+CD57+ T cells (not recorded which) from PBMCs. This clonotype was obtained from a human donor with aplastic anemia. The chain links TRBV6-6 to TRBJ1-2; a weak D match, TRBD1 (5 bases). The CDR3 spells CASSIDGSGGGYTF. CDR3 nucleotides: TGTGCCAGCAGCATCGACGGCTCGGGGGGAGGCTACACCTTC.